This T cell receptor beta chain was recorded in a study of T cells after yellow fever vaccination. MiXCR, run by TCRdb on the 5' RACE reads, gives a single entry per CDR3 protein. Among roughly 240,000 distinct CDR3 sequences listed, approximately 6.8% were seen once. The CDR3 length is 18 residues. CDR1 is MNHNY and CDR2 is SVGAGI in the germline V gene (reference sequence). Trimming left V 0 bases short and J 4 bases short, with 19 bases between. The V gene is TRBV6-6, the J gene TRBJ1-3, with D maybe TRBD1 (6 bases). The material sequenced was CD4+ T cells sorted from PBMCs, taken on the day of the yellow fever booster vaccination. The clonotype was recovered from a man aged 30-40 years who received the YFV17D yellow fever vaccine. CDR3 loop: CASSYSGQGHMGGNTIYF. CDR3 coding DNA: TGTGCCAGCAGTTACTCAGGCCAGGGACATATGGGAGGAAACACCATATATTTT.